These T cell receptor beta chains were read from a single sample in a study of cytomegalovirus exposure and HLA in healthy donors. The assay was immunoSEQ multiplex PCR, and TCRdb's table has in-frame clones only and misses some. The table lists about 170,000 clones, over 80% of them singletons. The specimen was PBMCs. Receptors were obtained from a boy younger than 10 in good health and CMV-seronegative. The CDR3 runs from the conserved cysteine through the conserved F or W. D genes are given only for firm matches. Clone size is given for some rows only: seen once, a few or many times, or a class if the clone is expanded.

j_call clone_size d_call v_call cdr3_nt cdr3_aa
TRBJ1-1 once NA TRBV7-2 TGTGCCAGCAGCTTAAGGGGGACGGCCTTTGAAGCTTTCTTT CASSLRGTAFEAFF
TRBJ2-5 NA NA TRBV19 TGTGCCAGTAGTATCAGGGGAGGGGAGACCCAGTACTTC CASSIRGGETQYF
TRBJ2-1 NA TRBD2 TRBV4-3 TGCGCCAGCAGCCGTGGGGGTAGGGAGGGGAATGAGCAGTTCTTC CASSRGGREGNEQFF
TRBJ2-3 NA NA TRBV28 TGTGCCAGCAGTTTGGAGACAGGGAGGGATACGCAGTATTTT CASSLETGRDTQYF
TRBJ1-1 once NA TRBV7-9 TGTGCCAGCAGCTTAACAGGGCATCTAGGGAGTAGGAACACTGAAGCTTTCTTT CASSLTGHLGSRNTEAFF
TRBJ1-3 NA NA TRBV30 TGTGCCTGGAGTCCGGGACACCTGAGCTCTGGAAACACCATATATTTT CAWSPGHLSSGNTIYF
TRBJ1-1 NA TRBD1 TRBV6-5 TGTGCCAGCAGTTACCGGGGACAGATGAACACTGAAGCTTTCTTT CASSYRGQMNTEAFF
TRBJ2-1 NA NA TRBV19 TGTGCCAGTAGTAGGTTAGCGGTCTACAATGAGCAGTTCTTC CASSRLAVYNEQFF
TRBJ2-7 NA TRBD2 TRBV5-4 TGTGCCAGCAGCTCCCCCACTCCAGCGGGAGGGGCCTACGAGCAGTACTTC CASSSPTPAGGAYEQYF
TRBJ2-3 NA TRBD2 TRBV5-1 TGCGCCAGCAGCACCGGACTAGCGGGGATCGGATACACAGATACGCAGTATTTT CASSTGLAGIGYTDTQYF
TRBJ1-4 once NA TRBV28 TGTGCCAGTAGTACCGCAGGGTTTTCGAATGAAAAACTGTTTTTT CASSTAGFSNEKLFF
TRBJ2-2 NA TRBD1 TRBV6-1 TGTGCCAGCAGTGAGGGGACAGGGGACACCGGGGAGCTGTTTTTT CASSEGTGDTGELFF
TRBJ2-2 NA TRBD2 TRBV23-1 TGCGCCAGCAGTCAACCGAACAGGGAACTAGCGGACACGAACACCGGGGAGCTGTTTTTT CASSQPNRELADTNTGELFF
TRBJ2-6 NA NA TRBV30 TGTGCCTGGAGTGTGCTTGTAACGAGCTCTGGGGCCAACGTCCTGACTTTC CAWSVLVTSSGANVLTF
TRBJ2-5 NA TRBD2 TRBV10-3 TGTGCCATCAGTGGCCGGGGACTAGCGGGACAAGAGACCCAGTACTTC CAISGRGLAGQETQYF
TRBJ2-7 few NA TRBV6-5 TGTGCCAGCAGTCCCGATAGCGGCTACGAGCAGTACTTC CASSPDSGYEQYF
TRBJ2-3 NA NA TRBV4-2 TGTGCCAGCAGCCAAGATCCCGTCACAGATACGCAGTATTTT CASSQDPVTDTQYF
TRBJ2-5 NA NA TRBV20-1 TGCAGTGCTAAGAGCCAAGAGACCCAGTACTTC CSAKSQETQYF
TRBJ2-2 NA NA TRBV29-1 TGCAGCGTTGAAGGGTTCACTGGGAGGAACACCGGGGAGCTGTTTTTT CSVEGFTGRNTGELFF
TRBJ2-1 once NA TRBV7-9 TGTGCCAGCAGCCAACCCGGGAGCTCCTACAATGAGCAGTTCTTC CASSQPGSSYNEQFF
TRBJ2-1 NA NA TRBV29-1 TGCAGCGTTGAAGGGAGGCAGAGCTCCTACAATGAGCAGTTCTTC CSVEGRQSSYNEQFF
TRBJ2-7 NA TRBD1 TRBV30 TGTGCCGTGGCGGGGGACAGGGGGTTCAACGAGCAGTACTTC CAVAGDRGFNEQYF
TRBJ1-4 NA NA TRBV5-1 TGCGCCAGCAGCTACACAACCTCTACGGCGGGCCGGGTCCGTAATGAAAAGCTGTTTTTT CASSYTTSTAGRVRNEKLFF
TRBJ2-7 NA TRBD1 TRBV6-6 TGTGCCAGCAGTACGACGACAGGGGCCGAGCAGTACTTC CASSTTTGAEQYF
TRBJ2-1 NA NA TRBV25-1 TGTGCCAGCAGTACTAGCTGGAATGAGCAGTTCTTC CASSTSWNEQFF
TRBJ2-1 few TRBD1 TRBV7-9 TGTGCCAGCAGCCCCTGGAGACAGGGGGCCTACAATGAGCAGTTCTTC CASSPWRQGAYNEQFF
TRBJ1-2 NA NA TRBV5-5 TGTGCCAGCAGCTTCAGGGTGAATCGCTACACCTTC CASSFRVNRYTF
TRBJ1-2 NA TRBD1 TRBV7-9 TGTGCCAGCAGCTTGGAGGGGGCCTCCTATGGCTACACCTTC CASSLEGASYGYTF
TRBJ2-1 NA NA TRBV30 TGTGCCTGGAGGTCTGATCTAATGGAGCAGTTCTTC CAWRSDLMEQFF
TRBJ2-1 NA TRBD2 TRBV4-2 TGTGCCAGCAGCCAAAGGACTAGCGGGATGATAACACACAATGAGCAGTTCTTC CASSQRTSGMITHNEQFF
TRBJ1-1 few NA TRBV5-4 TGTGCCAGCAGCTTTTATAGGGGTGAAGCTTTCTTT CASSFYRGEAFF
TRBJ1-4 NA NA TRBV18 TGTGCCAGCTCACCACAGTCAGGGTCTAATGAAAAACTGTTTTTT CASSPQSGSNEKLFF
TRBJ2-1 NA NA TRBV7-2 TGTGCCAGCAGCTTACTGGGCCCCTACAATGAGCAGTTCTTC CASSLLGPYNEQFF
TRBJ2-7 NA TRBD2 TRBV19 TGTGCCAGTAGTCCCTCTAGCGGACTCTACGAGCAGTACTTC CASSPSSGLYEQYF
TRBJ2-1 few TRBD2 TRBV4-3 TGCGCCAGCAGCCAAGTCCTCCGGCTAGCGGGCAATGAGCAGTTCTTC CASSQVLRLAGNEQFF
TRBJ2-3 NA TRBD1 TRBV4-1 TGCGCCAGCAGCCAAGAAGCCAGGGGGCCCACAGATACGCAGTATTTT CASSQEARGPTDTQYF
TRBJ2-1 NA TRBD1 TRBV6-5 TGTGCCAGCAGCTGGGACAGGCGTACAAATGAGCAGTTCTTC CASSWDRRTNEQFF
TRBJ1-2 NA NA TRBV6-1 TGTGCCAGCAGTGACCGGACTCTTCGTGTGGATGGCTACACCTTC CASSDRTLRVDGYTF
TRBJ1-1 NA TRBD1 TRBV28 TGTGCCAGCTATAACGACAGGGTGAACACTGAAGCTTTCTTT CASYNDRVNTEAFF
TRBJ1-3 NA NA TRBV30 TGTGCCTGGAGTGTACTCTGGGCCACTGGAAACACCATATATTTT CAWSVLWATGNTIYF
TRBJ1-2 NA TRBD1 TRBV19 TGTGCCAGTAGTATTCCCCGGACAGGCCTGACCTATGGCTACACCTTC CASSIPRTGLTYGYTF
TRBJ1-1 NA TRBD1 TRBV2 TGTGCCACCACCTACGGGGACAGCAAAAACACTGAAGCTTTCTTT CATTYGDSKNTEAFF
TRBJ2-1 few TRBD2 TRBV30 TGTGCCTGGGGACTAGCGGGGGGCTTCAATGAGCAGTTCTTC CAWGLAGGFNEQFF
TRBJ1-1 NA NA TRBV29-1 TGCAGCGTTGAGTTACAGATGAACACCGAAGCTTTCTTT CSVELQMNTEAFF
TRBJ2-3 NA TRBD2 TRBV7-9 TGTGCCAGCAGCTTATCGGGGGGGCTTAGCACAGATACGCAGTATTTT CASSLSGGLSTDTQYF
TRBJ1-1 once NA TRBV7-9 TGTGCCAGCAGCTTAGTCCAGGGGAACACTGAAGCTTTCTTT CASSLVQGNTEAFF
TRBJ1-1 NA NA TRBV4-1 TGCGCCAGCAGCCAACCGCAACTGACCCGGTGGAGCACTGAAGCTTTCTTT CASSQPQLTRWSTEAFF
TRBJ2-7 NA NA TRBV18 TGTGCCAGCTCAAGTCCCGGAGACCACTACGAGCAGTACTTC CASSSPGDHYEQYF